The sample holds a few counts of the clone carrying this TCR beta chain. Antigen: not known. The data originate from a study of blood T cells in healthy people across ages. Every donor contributed roughly 10 milliliters of peripheral blood by blood draw. Together with a sample-barcoded 5' primer, a J-beta primer mix was included in a second PCR lasting about 6 to 11 cycles. Each cDNA molecule received a tag from a template-switch adaptor that had 12 random nucleotides. From the 5' RACE reads, TCRdb called clonotypes with MiXCR, one entry per CDR3 protein. The table shows about 640,000 distinct CDR3 sequences, with about 54% occurring only once. General observations from the study: Observed TCR beta diversity showed a strong correlation with the percentage of naive T cells as measured by flow cytometry. Any changes in expanded clonotypes were possibly confounded, as donor CMV status remained unknown.

The TCR was taken from a man aged 55 to 70 in good health. The source material was blood.

CDR3 in amino acids: CASSYSSVPMGANVLTF. The CDR3 DNA follows: TGTGCCAGCAGTTACTCGAGCGTCCCGATGGGCGCCAACGTCCTGACTTTC. V gene TRBV6-5 combines with J gene TRBJ2-6; no firm D call. CDR1 is MNHEY and CDR2 is SVGAGI in the germline V gene. Trimming took 0 bases from V and 7 from J, leaving 16 bases between them. The CDR3 runs to 17 residues.